Here is one T cell receptor beta chain with its context. This clonotype was recorded at least ten times. There is no known antigen for this receptor. The input lacks base qualities; no much larger clone sits a single base away. Stable Graves' hyperthyroidism was defined as the absence of progression to ophthalmopathy over 18 months of follow-up. Hyperthyroidism patients were newly diagnosed, with disease duration under 2 months, and aged 18 to 65 years. Patients with uncontrolled infections, other autoimmune diseases, pregnancy or lactation were excluded. Clinical symptoms, serum thyroxine and TRAb, thyroid ultrasound, and orbital computed tomography formed the basis for the diagnoses. PBMCs were separated from over 9 ml of fresh peripheral blood using Ficoll-Paque density gradient centrifugation. Total RNA was extracted with Trizol reagent, and quality was checked on an Agilent 2100 Bioanalyzer. This specimen belongs to a study of T cells in Graves' hyperthyroidism and ophthalmopathy (dated by TCRdb to between 2017 and 2020). Some background on the complete study: Peripheral blood was collected at initial diagnosis, before any treatment. A discovery cohort of fewer than 110 patients, fewer than 50 with Graves' ophthalmopathy and approximately 55 with stable Graves' hyperthyroidism, was used to find distinguishing TCR V-J signatures. After sampling, hyperthyroidism patients received methimazole starting at 30 mg daily, and ophthalmopathy patients received high-dose intravenous methylprednisolone. For training and testing, the 100 or so patients in the discovery cohort were randomly divided in a 7:3 ratio. Prospective prediction of ophthalmopathy was tested in an independent validation cohort of some 19 hyperthyroidism patients and 15 to 17 patients who later progressed to ophthalmopathy. In addition, the study compared T-cell repertoires in thyroid tissue and in blood from 6 or 7 Graves' hyperthyroidism patients. According to the paper, TCR Vbeta CDR3 sequencing was carried out on 135 peripheral blood samples, which came from approximately 43 ophthalmopathy, 75 or so hyperthyroidism and approximately 17 progressor patients. Results the study describes overall, beyond this receptor: In validation, the model predicted progression to ophthalmopathy a median of about 6.8 months before onset, with about 71% sensitivity and roughly 79% specificity. Sample size was not statistically predetermined, and blinding of investigators to group allocation was not performed. Most expanded thyroid clonotypes (frequency above 0.001) were also detected in blood, a finding suggesting that blood repertoires may reflect thyroid immune responses. A model built on a 13 V-J signature distinguished ophthalmopathy from stable hyperthyroidism, reaching around 87% sensitivity and 81% to 83% specificity in cross-validation and 80%/75% in testing.

TCR beta CDR3 regions were amplified from RNA transcripts. For the first round of RT-PCR on the TCR CDR3, the HTBI primer set was used together with the Qiagen OneStep RT-PCR kit. Libraries were constructed in a second round of multiplex PCR, after which size selection and purification were performed. The libraries were sequenced on an Illumina HiSeq2000 using paired-end 100 bp reads. Processing in the source paper ran as follows. Raw data were processed with SOAPnuke, discarding reads with adapters, uncalled bases, mean Phred below 15, or no exact constant-primer or identifier match. High-quality paired reads were merged using COPE v1.2.5, and each unique nucleotide sequence was defined as a clonotype. MiTCR v1.1 was used to align clonotypes to the IMGT TRBV, TRBD and TRBJ reference segments. The analysis was restricted to V-J combinations with a frequency above 0.0001, which together covered about 99% of the repertoires. The TCS score was defined as F50 (clonal expansion) divided by E x V (chaos), with BLOSUM62-based TCRdist calculated between CDR3 peptides within each V-J. Welch's t-statistics and random forest reduced around 510 V-J features to 13, which were used in a naive Bayes classifier (R e1071). The public reads were run again by TCRdb, first through fastp at Q25 and then through MiXCR, and only productive beta chains were kept. Identical CDR3 protein sequences are pooled into one entry, listed with their most common genes and DNA. TCRdb assigned the V and J calls; the authors' analysis was not used. The sample table lists around 200,000 distinct CDR3 sequences, over 15% of them with a count of one. The top ten constitute around 27% of the sample.

The germline V and J ends show losses of 1 base and 0 bases respectively, and no gene match explains 2 bases of the junction. The CDR3 holds 15 amino acids from the cysteine to the phenylalanine. The retained sequence is limited to the CDR3, 45 bases, with the frame set at the first base. The germline V gene specifies SGHTA as CDR1 and FQGTGA as CDR2. The sequenced sample consisted of blood. The sequence was obtained from a woman in her forties or fifties with Graves' hyperthyroidism. The chain is assembled from TRBV7-3 and TRBJ2-7; 8 bases in the middle match TRBD2. The CDR3 is CASSLSGGSSYEQYF. The DNA is TGTGCCAGCAGCTTAAGCGGGGGGAGCTCCTACGAGCAGTACTTC.